Each of the 7 T cell receptor beta chains below was sequenced from the same sample in a study of Graves' ophthalmopathy and Graves' hyperthyroidism. For repertoire sequencing, the TCR beta CDR3 regions were amplified from RNA transcripts. Second-round multiplex PCR came after first-round RT-PCR with HTBI primers. TCRdb reprocessed the multiplex PCR reads via MiXCR and lists one record per CDR3 protein. The sample lists over a million distinct CDR3 sequences, roughly two fifths occurring once. The material sequenced was peripheral blood or thyroid tissue (not recorded which). These TCRs come from an adult man with Graves' hyperthyroidism.

This clonotype was counted ten times or more. The CDR3 region is CATSRDYTETQYF. For the CDR3, the DNA is TGTGCCACCAGCAGAGATTATACAGAGACCCAGTACTTC. V and J are TRBV15 and TRBJ2-5, with D unclear. Trimming stripped 0 bases from V and 4 bases from J, with 6 bases between. There are 13 residues in the CDR3. CDR1 is LNHNV and CDR2 is YYDKDF in the germline V gene (reference sequence).

This clonotype was observed at least ten times. A much larger clone differs from this one at a single base, so this may be a read error. This chain links TRBV7-3 with TRBJ2-5, with unresolved D. This CDR3 is 13 amino acids long. Germline V lookup: CDR1 SGHTA, CDR2 FQGTGA. Trimming took off 1 base at V and 1 base at J, with 4 bases between the two ends. The DNA of the CDR3 is TGTGCCAGCAGCTTAAACGCCCAAGAGACCCAGTACTTC. This gives the protein CASSLNAQETQYF.

This clonotype was detected many times. The chain combines TRBV20-1 with TRBJ2-2, with TRBD2 as a possible D gene (6 bases). The length of the CDR3 is 15 residues. Germline CDR1 reads DFQATT; CDR2 reads SNEGSKA (reference sequence). V lost 6 bases and J 6 bases, leaving 20 bases between the germline ends. The CDR3 DNA is TGCAGTGCGACGAATCGGCAGGGAGGCGCCGGGGAGCTGTTTTTT. It encodes CSATNRQGGAGELFF.

The chain carries TRBV10-3 and TRBJ1-1; TRBD1 aligns across 8 bases. Germline CDR1 and CDR2: ENHRY and SYGVKD. The CDR3 consists of 14 residues. The V gene end was trimmed by 4 bases and the J gene end by 4 bases; junction bases not matched to a gene: 5. CDR3 in DNA: TGTGCCATCAGTGGACAGGGGTCGGTCACTGAAGCTTTCTTT. This codes for CAISGQGSVTEAFF.

This clonotype showed up just once. The J gene is TRBJ2-7, the V gene TRBV7-9; D might be TRBD2 (5 bases). Germline V CDR1 and CDR2: SEHNR, FQNEAQ (reference sequence). Between the trimmed V and J ends, which lost 3 bases and 5 bases, there was a span of 11 bases. The CDR3 is 13 amino acids. CDR3 in amino acids: CASSFGRRDEQYF. The CDR3 nucleotides are TGTGCCAGCAGCTTCGGGCGGCGGGACGAGCAGTACTTC.

J is TRBJ1-5 and V is TRBV19; D is unresolved. The germline V gene has CDR1 LNHDA and CDR2 SQIVND (reference sequence). The CDR3 has 13 residues. V was clipped by 5 bases and J by 11 bases, with 16 bases between them. This chain's CDR3 is CASSPILQETQHF. The DNA for the CDR3 is TGTGCCAGTAGTCCAATACTGCAAGAGACCCAGCATTTT.

This clonotype appeared many times. The chain employs TRBV7-8 and TRBJ2-5; D not resolved. CDR3 length equals 14 residues. CDR1 and CDR2 (germline): SGHVS, FQNEAQ. Between the trimmed V and J ends, which lost 5 bases and 2 bases, there was a span of 12 bases. The CDR3 sequence: CASSHDLSQETQYF. The CDR3 bases are TGTGCCAGCAGCCACGACCTTAGTCAAGAGACCCAGTACTTC.